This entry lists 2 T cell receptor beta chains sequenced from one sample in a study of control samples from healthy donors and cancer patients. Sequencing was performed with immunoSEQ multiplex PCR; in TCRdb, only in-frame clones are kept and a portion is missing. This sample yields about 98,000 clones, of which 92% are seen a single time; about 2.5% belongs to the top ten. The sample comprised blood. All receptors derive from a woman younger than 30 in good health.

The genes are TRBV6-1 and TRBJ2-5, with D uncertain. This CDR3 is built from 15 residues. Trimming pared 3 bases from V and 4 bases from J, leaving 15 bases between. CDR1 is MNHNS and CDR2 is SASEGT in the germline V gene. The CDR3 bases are TGTGCCAGCAGTGAGGATTGGCCCCTGGGAGAGACCCAGTACTTC. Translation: CASSEDWPLGETQYF.

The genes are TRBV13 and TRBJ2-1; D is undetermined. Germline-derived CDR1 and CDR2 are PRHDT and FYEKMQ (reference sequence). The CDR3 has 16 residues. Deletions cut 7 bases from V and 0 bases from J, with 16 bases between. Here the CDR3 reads CASTRLGQSSYNEQFF. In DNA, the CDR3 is TGTGCCAGCACCAGATTAGGGCAGAGCTCCTACAATGAGCAGTTCTTC.